The rows below give T cell receptor beta chains drawn from one sample of a study of response to subunit inactivated influenza vaccine. From the RT-PCR reads, TCRdb called clonotypes with MiXCR, one entry per CDR3 protein. Here the sample spans under 850,000 distinct CDR3 sequences, less than 20% being singletons. The sequences come from PBMCs from blood, collected more than 4 days after vaccination. The receptor source for this set is a man in his fifties who received an inactivated influenza vaccine. Both conserved end residues are part of each CDR3. D genes are given only for firm matches. Size is stated for part of the rows, as once, few or many counts, or as a class when the clone is expanded.

d_call: NA; clone_size: NA; j_call: TRBJ1-3; cdr3_length: 15; v_call: TRBV9; cdr3_nt: TGTGCCAGCAGCACCGGGACTAACTCTGGAAACACCATATATTTT; cdr3_aa: CASSTGTNSGNTIYF
d_call: NA; clone_size: NA; j_call: TRBJ2-3; cdr3_length: 19; v_call: TRBV6-2/TRBV6-3; cdr3_nt: TGTGCCAGCAGTTTCACCCCAGGCTGGGCGCCGGAGAGCACAGATACGCAGTATTTT; cdr3_aa: CASSFTPGWAPESTDTQYF
d_call: NA; clone_size: few; j_call: TRBJ2-7; cdr3_length: 14; v_call: TRBV7-9; cdr3_nt: TGTGCCAGCAGCGGTCCCCCTATCTCCTACGAGCAGTACTTC; cdr3_aa: CASSGPPISYEQYF
d_call: TRBD2; clone_size: many; j_call: TRBJ2-3; cdr3_length: 16; v_call: TRBV5-1; cdr3_nt: TGCGCCAGCTCCGGTCTAGCGGGAGGTGGTGCAGATACGCAGTATTTT; cdr3_aa: CASSGLAGGGADTQYF
d_call: TRBD2; clone_size: NA; j_call: TRBJ2-3; cdr3_length: 18; v_call: TRBV11-1; cdr3_nt: TGTGCCAGCAGCTTATTCGGACCCGGGGACTACCGCACAGATACGCAGTATTTT; cdr3_aa: CASSLFGPGDYRTDTQYF
d_call: NA; clone_size: few; j_call: TRBJ2-5; cdr3_length: 14; v_call: TRBV6-1; cdr3_nt: TGTGCCAGCAGTCCCCTAGCATACCAAGAGACCCAGTACTTC; cdr3_aa: CASSPLAYQETQYF
d_call: NA; clone_size: few; j_call: TRBJ2-3; cdr3_length: 16; v_call: TRBV24-1; cdr3_nt: TGTGCCATTCAGGGCGCCGGGGGAGATCTGACAGATACGCAGTATTTT; cdr3_aa: CAIQGAGGDLTDTQYF
d_call: TRBD1; clone_size: NA; j_call: TRBJ2-7; cdr3_length: 15; v_call: TRBV15; cdr3_nt: TGTGCCACCAGCCCCCAGCCCGGGACAGGGTTCGAGCAGTACTTC; cdr3_aa: CATSPQPGTGFEQYF
d_call: TRBD2; clone_size: few; j_call: TRBJ2-1; cdr3_length: 16; v_call: TRBV6-2/TRBV6-3; cdr3_nt: TGTGCCAGCAGCGGATGGCGGGAGGTACAATACAATGAGCAGTTCTTC; cdr3_aa: CASSGWREVQYNEQFF
d_call: NA; clone_size: few; j_call: TRBJ1-5; cdr3_length: 15; v_call: TRBV6-2/TRBV6-3; cdr3_nt: TGTGCCAGCAGCCAACAGGGACGTGGCAATCAGCCCCAGCATTTT; cdr3_aa: CASSQQGRGNQPQHF
d_call: NA; clone_size: NA; j_call: TRBJ1-5; cdr3_length: 16; v_call: TRBV20-1; cdr3_nt: TGCAGTGCTAGAGATTGGGCCCAGGGGAGGGACCAGCCCCAGCATTTT; cdr3_aa: CSARDWAQGRDQPQHF
d_call: TRBD2; clone_size: few; j_call: TRBJ2-1; cdr3_length: 12; v_call: TRBV20-1; cdr3_nt: TGCAGTGTTAGCGGGAGCAGGAATGAGCAGTTCTTC; cdr3_aa: CSVSGSRNEQFF
d_call: NA; clone_size: NA; j_call: TRBJ2-3; cdr3_length: 14; v_call: TRBV20-1; cdr3_nt: TGCAGTGCTAGGGCCCGAACTAGCACAGATACGCAGTATTTT; cdr3_aa: CSARARTSTDTQYF
d_call: NA; clone_size: many; j_call: TRBJ1-1; cdr3_length: 13; v_call: TRBV20-1; cdr3_nt: TGCAGTGCTAGACGAGGGGGAAACACTGAAGCTTTCTTT; cdr3_aa: CSARRGGNTEAFF
d_call: NA; clone_size: NA; j_call: TRBJ2-1; cdr3_length: 16; v_call: TRBV11-2; cdr3_nt: TGTGCCAGCAGCTGGAGACCGACGAGCTCCTACAATGAGCAGTTCTTC; cdr3_aa: CASSWRPTSSYNEQFF
d_call: NA; clone_size: few; j_call: TRBJ2-7; cdr3_length: 13; v_call: TRBV4-1; cdr3_nt: TGCGCCAGCAGCCAAGAAGGATCCTACGAGCAGTACTTC; cdr3_aa: CASSQEGSYEQYF
d_call: NA; clone_size: NA; j_call: TRBJ2-7; cdr3_length: 15; v_call: TRBV28; cdr3_nt: TGTGCCAGCATGGGGGGTCGCCAGGAGTTCGGCGAGCAGTACTTC; cdr3_aa: CASMGGRQEFGEQYF
d_call: TRBD2; clone_size: many; j_call: TRBJ2-7; cdr3_length: 16; v_call: TRBV2; cdr3_nt: TGTGCCAGCAGGGGACTAGCGGGAGTTGTATCCTACGAGCAGTACTTC; cdr3_aa: CASRGLAGVVSYEQYF
d_call: NA; clone_size: many; j_call: TRBJ2-7; cdr3_length: 14; v_call: TRBV20-1; cdr3_nt: TGCAGTGCTAGTCCCGGGACTGGACCCTACGAGCAGTACTTC; cdr3_aa: CSASPGTGPYEQYF
d_call: TRBD2; clone_size: few; j_call: TRBJ2-7; cdr3_length: 17; v_call: TRBV12-3/TRBV12-4; cdr3_nt: TGTGCCAGCAGTTTAGCCCTAGGGTCTAGCGGGGCATACGAGCAGTACTTC; cdr3_aa: CASSLALGSSGAYEQYF
d_call: NA; clone_size: few; j_call: TRBJ2-5; cdr3_length: 11; v_call: TRBV29-1; cdr3_nt: TGCAGCGTATCCACCCTGGAGACCCAGTACTTC; cdr3_aa: CSVSTLETQYF
d_call: TRBD2; clone_size: NA; j_call: TRBJ2-3; cdr3_length: 17; v_call: TRBV25-1; cdr3_nt: TGTGCCAGCAGTACTGACTGGGGGGTAGCGGGAACAGATACGCAGTATTTT; cdr3_aa: CASSTDWGVAGTDTQYF
d_call: NA; clone_size: few; j_call: TRBJ2-4; cdr3_length: 13; v_call: TRBV20-1; cdr3_nt: TGCAGTGCGAATTCCTTAGAAGGGTTCATTCAGTACTTC; cdr3_aa: CSANSLEGFIQYF
d_call: TRBD1; clone_size: NA; j_call: TRBJ2-7; cdr3_length: 15; v_call: TRBV7-3; cdr3_nt: TGTGCCAGCAGCCCGACAGGGGGCAGACTTGGAGAGCAGTACTTC; cdr3_aa: CASSPTGGRLGEQYF
d_call: NA; clone_size: many; j_call: TRBJ2-1; cdr3_length: 17; v_call: TRBV12-3/TRBV12-4; cdr3_nt: TGTGCCAGCAGTCATCAATCACATGTCGGGCCGCACGATGAGCAGTTCTTC; cdr3_aa: CASSHQSHVGPHDEQFF
d_call: NA; clone_size: NA; j_call: TRBJ2-4; cdr3_length: 14; v_call: TRBV18; cdr3_nt: TGTGCCAGCTCACCACCGTCGCAGCAGGACATTCAGTACTTC; cdr3_aa: CASSPPSQQDIQYF
d_call: TRBD2; clone_size: few; j_call: TRBJ2-7; cdr3_length: 15; v_call: TRBV23-1; cdr3_nt: TGCGCCAGCAGCCCGACGGGGACTAGCGGGTTCGAGCAGTACTTC; cdr3_aa: CASSPTGTSGFEQYF
d_call: TRBD2; clone_size: few; j_call: TRBJ2-3; cdr3_length: 13; v_call: TRBV29-1; cdr3_nt: TGCAGCGCGTGGACTAGCCCTCCAGATACGCAGTATTTT; cdr3_aa: CSAWTSPPDTQYF
d_call: TRBD1; clone_size: NA; j_call: TRBJ2-6; cdr3_length: 18; v_call: TRBV28; cdr3_nt: TGTGCCAGCAGTTTGGGACAGGGATCATGGTCTGGGGCCAACGTCCTGACTTTC; cdr3_aa: CASSLGQGSWSGANVLTF
d_call: TRBD1; clone_size: many; j_call: TRBJ2-5; cdr3_length: 15; v_call: TRBV29-1; cdr3_nt: TGCAGCGTTGATGGCGACAGGGGGTACCAAGAGACCCAGTACTTC; cdr3_aa: CSVDGDRGYQETQYF
d_call: NA; clone_size: NA; j_call: TRBJ2-2; cdr3_length: 15; v_call: TRBV5-1; cdr3_nt: TGCGCCAGCAGCTTGAGATCAGGGAACACCGGGGAGCTGTTTTTT; cdr3_aa: CASSLRSGNTGELFF
d_call: NA; clone_size: NA; j_call: TRBJ1-1; cdr3_length: 16; v_call: TRBV7-6; cdr3_nt: TGTGCCAGCAGCTTAGGTACCATCCCCTTCGGGACTGAAGCTTTCTTT; cdr3_aa: CASSLGTIPFGTEAFF
d_call: TRBD2; clone_size: few; j_call: TRBJ2-3; cdr3_length: 16; v_call: TRBV20-1; cdr3_nt: TGCAGTGCCCGTGGGACTAGCGGGGGGAGCACAGATACGCAGTATTTT; cdr3_aa: CSARGTSGGSTDTQYF
d_call: NA; clone_size: NA; j_call: TRBJ2-7; cdr3_length: 13; v_call: TRBV6-2/TRBV6-3; cdr3_nt: TGTGCCAGCAGCATAAACAGGGACCACGAGCAGTACTTC; cdr3_aa: CASSINRDHEQYF
d_call: NA; clone_size: few; j_call: TRBJ2-1; cdr3_length: 15; v_call: TRBV7-2; cdr3_nt: TGTGCCAGCAGCCCTGAACGGGGGGCGTTCAATGAGCAGTTCTTC; cdr3_aa: CASSPERGAFNEQFF
d_call: NA; clone_size: NA; j_call: TRBJ2-6; cdr3_length: 16; v_call: TRBV5-1; cdr3_nt: TGCGCCAGCGTAAAGGGATCCTTCTCTGGGGCCAACGTCCTGACTTTC; cdr3_aa: CASVKGSFSGANVLTF
d_call: TRBD1; clone_size: NA; j_call: TRBJ2-4; cdr3_length: 16; v_call: TRBV5-5; cdr3_nt: TGTGCCAGCAGCCTCAGGACAGGGCTAGCCAAAAACATTCAGTACTTC; cdr3_aa: CASSLRTGLAKNIQYF
d_call: TRBD2; clone_size: NA; j_call: TRBJ2-5; cdr3_length: 14; v_call: TRBV4-2; cdr3_nt: TGTGCCAGCAGCCAAGGGGGGGGTAAAGAGACCCAGTACTTC; cdr3_aa: CASSQGGGKETQYF
d_call: TRBD2; clone_size: NA; j_call: TRBJ2-7; cdr3_length: 15; v_call: TRBV27; cdr3_nt: TGTGCCAGCAGTCGTCTAGCGGGCTACTCCTACGAGCAGTACTTC; cdr3_aa: CASSRLAGYSYEQYF
d_call: TRBD2; clone_size: NA; j_call: TRBJ2-1; cdr3_length: 18; v_call: TRBV3-1; cdr3_nt: TGTGCCAGCAGCCAAGATTCTAGCGGGAGACTCTCCTACAATGAGCAGTTCTTC; cdr3_aa: CASSQDSSGRLSYNEQFF
d_call: TRBD1; clone_size: few; j_call: TRBJ2-7; cdr3_length: 15; v_call: TRBV6-2/TRBV6-3; cdr3_nt: TGTGCCAGCAGGAAGACAGGGGTGGGCTCCTACGAGCAGTACTTC; cdr3_aa: CASRKTGVGSYEQYF
d_call: NA; clone_size: NA; j_call: TRBJ2-5; cdr3_length: 15; v_call: TRBV7-2; cdr3_nt: TGTGCCAGCAGCCAATGGACTCGGGCAGGGGAGACCCAGTACTTC; cdr3_aa: CASSQWTRAGETQYF
d_call: NA; clone_size: few; j_call: TRBJ2-2; cdr3_length: 14; v_call: TRBV5-1; cdr3_nt: TGCGCCAGCAGCCGATTTCCAGAAACCGGGGAGCTGTTTTTT; cdr3_aa: CASSRFPETGELFF
d_call: NA; clone_size: NA; j_call: TRBJ2-7; cdr3_length: 14; v_call: TRBV20-1; cdr3_nt: TGCAGTGCGAGTGCCTCAGGGTGGGCCCACGAGCAGTACTTC; cdr3_aa: CSASASGWAHEQYF
d_call: NA; clone_size: NA; j_call: TRBJ2-7; cdr3_length: 17; v_call: TRBV4-1; cdr3_nt: TGCGCCAGCAGCCAGCTGACAGGTTCACTAAGCTCCTACGAGCAGTACTTC; cdr3_aa: CASSQLTGSLSSYEQYF